The TCR beta chain under discussion was sequenced for a study of blood T cell repertoires in COVID-19. The assay was immunoSEQ multiplex PCR, and TCRdb's table has in-frame clones only and misses some. The data contain around 150,000 clones, 80% to 90% of them singletons. This clone occurred once. Material for sequencing was peripheral blood. The receptor comes from a woman in her sixties or seventies with active COVID-19.

The CDR3 reads CASSKDTHRECGNTGELFF. The CDR3 region has the DNA TGTGCCAGCAGCAAAGATACACACCGTGAATGCGGGAACACCGGGGAGCTGTTTTTT. This chain links TRBV21-1 with TRBJ2-2; the table's D gene call, TRBD2, was not cross checked with the DNA. TRBV21-1 is classified as a pseudogene. The CDR3 is 19 amino acids.